This T cell receptor beta chain was profiled in a study of T cell changes during pregnancy in multiple sclerosis. The data were produced by immunoSEQ multiplex PCR, yet TCRdb's version contains in-frame clones alone and is incomplete. The sample lists around 50,000 clones; about 94% were seen once. Germline V gives CDR1 MNHNS, CDR2 SASEGT. This CDR3 region has 15 residues. With V trimmed by 2 bases and J by 12 bases, 13 bases remained unmatched. The sequence derives from a female donor with multiple sclerosis, enrolled in a pregnancy study. This chain uses TRBV6-1 with TRBJ1-2; 9 bases match TRBD1. The source was CD8+ T cells from peripheral blood mononuclear cells, collected in the first trimester of pregnancy. The CDR3 sequence: CASSEKRRQGGPDTF. CDR3 DNA sequence: TGTGCCAGCAGTGAAAAGAGGCGACAGGGGGGACCGGACACCTTC.